The clone carrying this TCR beta chain was counted a single time. This record comes from a study of blood T cell repertoires in COVID-19. Data came from immunoSEQ multiplex PCR; TCRdb stores just in-frame clones and leaves some out. The data hold approximately 230,000 clones, with around 80% observed a single time. Material: peripheral blood. The sequence was collected from a middle-aged woman with active or convalescent COVID-19.

The CDR3 spells CASSLSGRYGYTF. CDR3 sequence (DNA): TGTGCCAGCAGTTTGTCAGGGCGCTATGGCTACACCTTC. The chain combines TRBV27 with TRBJ1-2, with D tentatively TRBD1 (5 bases). Trimming left V 3 bases short and J 4 bases short, with 9 bases between. This CDR3 comprises 13 residues. Germline V CDR1 and CDR2: MNHEY, SMNVEV (reference sequence).